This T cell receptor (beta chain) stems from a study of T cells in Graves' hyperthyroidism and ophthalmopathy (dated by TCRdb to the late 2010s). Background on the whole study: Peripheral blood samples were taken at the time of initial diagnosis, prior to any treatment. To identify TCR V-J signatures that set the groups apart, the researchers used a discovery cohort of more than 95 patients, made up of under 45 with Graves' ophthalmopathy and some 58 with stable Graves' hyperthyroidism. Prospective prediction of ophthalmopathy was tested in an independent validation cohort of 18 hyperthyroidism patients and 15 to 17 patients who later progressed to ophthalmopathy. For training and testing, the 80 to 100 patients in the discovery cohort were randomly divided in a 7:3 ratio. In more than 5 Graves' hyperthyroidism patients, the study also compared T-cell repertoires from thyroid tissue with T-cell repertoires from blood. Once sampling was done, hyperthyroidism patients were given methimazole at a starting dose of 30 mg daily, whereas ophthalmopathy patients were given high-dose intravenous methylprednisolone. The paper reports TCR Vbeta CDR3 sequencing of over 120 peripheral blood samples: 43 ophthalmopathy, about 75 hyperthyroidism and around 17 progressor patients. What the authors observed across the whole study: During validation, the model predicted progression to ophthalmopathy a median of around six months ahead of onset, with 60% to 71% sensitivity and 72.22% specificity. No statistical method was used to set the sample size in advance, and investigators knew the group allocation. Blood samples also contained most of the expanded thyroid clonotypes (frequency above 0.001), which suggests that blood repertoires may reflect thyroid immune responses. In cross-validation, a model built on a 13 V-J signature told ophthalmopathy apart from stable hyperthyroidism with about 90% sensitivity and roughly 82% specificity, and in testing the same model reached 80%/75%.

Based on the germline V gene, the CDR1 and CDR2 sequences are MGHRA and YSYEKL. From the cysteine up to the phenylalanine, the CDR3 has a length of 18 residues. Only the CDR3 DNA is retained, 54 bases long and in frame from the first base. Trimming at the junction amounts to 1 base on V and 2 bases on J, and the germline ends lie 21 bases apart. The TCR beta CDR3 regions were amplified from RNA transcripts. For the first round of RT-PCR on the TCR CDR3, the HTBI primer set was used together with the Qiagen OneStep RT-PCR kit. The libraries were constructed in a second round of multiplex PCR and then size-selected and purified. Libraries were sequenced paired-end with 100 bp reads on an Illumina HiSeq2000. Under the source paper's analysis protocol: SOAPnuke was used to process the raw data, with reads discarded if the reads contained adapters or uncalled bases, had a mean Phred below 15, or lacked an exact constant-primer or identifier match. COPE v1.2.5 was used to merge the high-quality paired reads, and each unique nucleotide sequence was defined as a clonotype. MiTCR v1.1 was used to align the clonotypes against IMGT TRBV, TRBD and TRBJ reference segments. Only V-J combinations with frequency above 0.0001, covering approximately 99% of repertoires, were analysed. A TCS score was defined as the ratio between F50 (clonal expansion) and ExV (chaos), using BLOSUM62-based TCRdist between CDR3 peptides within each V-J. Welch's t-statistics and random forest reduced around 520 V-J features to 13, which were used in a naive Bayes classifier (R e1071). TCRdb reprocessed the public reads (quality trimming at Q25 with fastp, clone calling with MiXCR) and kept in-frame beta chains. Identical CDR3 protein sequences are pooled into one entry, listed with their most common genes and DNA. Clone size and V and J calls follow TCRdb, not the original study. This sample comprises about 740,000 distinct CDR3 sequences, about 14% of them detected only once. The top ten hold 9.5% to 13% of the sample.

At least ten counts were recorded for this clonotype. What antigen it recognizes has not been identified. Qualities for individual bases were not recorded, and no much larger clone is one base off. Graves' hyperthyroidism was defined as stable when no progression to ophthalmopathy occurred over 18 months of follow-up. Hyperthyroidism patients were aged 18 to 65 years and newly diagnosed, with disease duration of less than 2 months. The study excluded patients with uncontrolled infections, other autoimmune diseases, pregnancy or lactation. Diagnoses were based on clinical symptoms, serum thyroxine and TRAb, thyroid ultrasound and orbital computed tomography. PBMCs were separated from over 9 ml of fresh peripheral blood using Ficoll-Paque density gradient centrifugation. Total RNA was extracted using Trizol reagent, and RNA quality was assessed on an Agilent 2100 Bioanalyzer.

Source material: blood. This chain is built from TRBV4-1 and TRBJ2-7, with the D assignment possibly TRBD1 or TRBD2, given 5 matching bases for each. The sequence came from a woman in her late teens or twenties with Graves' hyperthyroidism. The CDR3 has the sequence CASSQGRPVGDVTYEQYF. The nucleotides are TGCGCCAGCAGCCAAGGACGTCCTGTCGGGGACGTAACCTACGAGCAGTACTTC.